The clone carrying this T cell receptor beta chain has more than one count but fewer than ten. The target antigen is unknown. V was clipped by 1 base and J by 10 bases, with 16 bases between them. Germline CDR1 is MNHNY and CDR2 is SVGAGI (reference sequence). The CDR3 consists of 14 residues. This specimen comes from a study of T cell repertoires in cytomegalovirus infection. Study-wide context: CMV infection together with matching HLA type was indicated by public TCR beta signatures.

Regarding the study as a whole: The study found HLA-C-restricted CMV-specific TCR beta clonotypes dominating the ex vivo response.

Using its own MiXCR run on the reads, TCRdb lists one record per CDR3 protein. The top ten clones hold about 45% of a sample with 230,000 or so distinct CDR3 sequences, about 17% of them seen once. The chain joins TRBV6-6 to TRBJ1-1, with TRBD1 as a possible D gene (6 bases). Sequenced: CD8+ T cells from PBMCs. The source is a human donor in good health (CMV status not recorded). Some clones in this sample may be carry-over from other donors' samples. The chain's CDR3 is CASSYWRTALGAFF. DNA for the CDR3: TGTGCCAGCAGTTACTGGCGGACAGCCCTGGGAGCTTTCTTT.